This T cell receptor beta chain was recorded in a study of PD-1 blockade in classical Hodgkin lymphoma. Assay: immunoSEQ multiplex PCR; the TCRdb copy retains only in-frame clones and omits some. The table has over 14,000 clones, around 80% seen once; the top ten hold less than 25%. Relapse was seen in all patients after autologous stem cell transplantation, and brentuximab vedotin exposure was variable. The CDR3 length is 15 residues. V lost 1 base and J lost 4; bases outside the gene matches: 4. The germline V gene encodes CDR1 LNHDA and CDR2 SQIVND (reference sequence). The sequences come from peripheral blood mononuclear cells (PBMCs), collected before the second cycle of nivolumab. The clonotype was recovered from a human donor with classical Hodgkin lymphoma. The rearrangement links TRBV19 to TRBJ2-1, with 7 positions matching TRBD2. This CDR3 is CASSIVASGYNEQFF. The DNA for the CDR3 is TGTGCCAGTAGTATAGTAGCTAGCGGATACAATGAGCAGTTCTTC. The full variable domain, rest sourced from reference TRBV19 and TRBJ2-1, is DGGITQSPKYLFRKEGQNVTLSCEQNLNHDAMYWYRQDPGQGLRLIYYSQIVNDFQKGDIAEGYSVSREKKESFPLTVTSAQKNPTAFYLCASSIVASGYNEQFFGPGTRLTVL.